A selection of T cell receptor beta chains follows, all from one sample in a study of immune heterogeneity within non-small cell lung tumors. TCRdb reprocessed the multiplex PCR reads with MiXCR, giving one entry per CDR3 protein. The sample yields 15,000 to 20,000 distinct CDR3 sequences, around 28% seen once. Sequencing was performed on lung tumor tissue. The source is a man in his forties with non-small cell lung cancer. Each CDR3 is given with its conserved first and last residue. The D gene is left open where the match is weak. Where a row states a size, it is once, few, many or the class of an expanded clone; other rows omit it.

>.|TRBV9|.|TRBJ2-3
CASSVRDGGTSTDTQYF
TGTGCCAGCAGCGTCCGGGACGGAGGAACTAGCACAGATACGCAGTATTTT
>TRBD2|TRBV6-1|many|TRBJ2-1
CASSPMGLDGREQFF
TGTGCCAGCAGTCCTATGGGACTAGACGGGCGTGAGCAGTTCTTC
>.|TRBV7-7|.|TRBJ2-3
CASSFEGPADTQYF
TGTGCTAGCAGCTTCGAAGGGCCAGCGGATACGCAGTATTTT
>TRBD1|TRBV15|medium-sized|TRBJ2-7
CATITNLGMDRGAYEQYF
TGTGCCACCATCACAAATTTGGGGATGGACAGGGGAGCCTACGAGCAGTACTTC
>TRBD1|TRBV30|large|TRBJ2-7
CAARGQGIHEQYF
TGTGCCGCCCGGGGACAGGGTATCCACGAGCAGTACTTC
>.|TRBV6-1|few|TRBJ2-5
CASRASVGETQYF
TGTGCCAGCAGGGCTAGCGTGGGGGAGACCCAGTACTTC
>.|TRBV30|many|TRBJ2-2
CAWTEGPGELFF
TGTGCCTGGACAGAGGGCCCCGGGGAGCTGTTTTTT
>TRBD1|TRBV9|many|TRBJ1-2
CASSPQGADYGYTF
TGTGCCAGCAGCCCCCAGGGGGCAGACTATGGCTACACCTTC
>.|TRBV20-1|.|TRBJ2-2
CSASIRTGELFF
TGCAGTGCTAGCATCCGCACCGGGGAGCTGTTTTTT
>.|TRBV6-2/TRBV6-3|many|TRBJ2-3
CASSYSDTQYF
TGTGCCAGCAGTTACTCGGATACGCAGTATTTT
>TRBD2|TRBV12-3/TRBV12-4|many|TRBJ2-1
CASSSPLAGGRHEQFF
TGTGCCAGCAGCTCACCTCTAGCGGGGGGAAGGCATGAGCAGTTCTTC
>.|TRBV9|few|TRBJ2-1
CASSQPGAGSYNEQFF
TGTGCCAGCAGCCAACCCGGGGCGGGCAGCTACAATGAGCAGTTCTTC
>.|TRBV19|.|TRBJ1-5
CAISMGLAQSNQLQHF
TGTGCCATTAGTATGGGACTCGCACAGAGCAATCAGCTCCAGCATTTT
>.|TRBV20-1|many|TRBJ2-2
CSARDGRRELFF
TGCAGTGCTAGAGATGGGAGACGGGAGCTGTTTTTT
>TRBD1|TRBV6-1|many|TRBJ1-4
CASSSGQGAFEKLFF
TGTGCCAGCAGTTCTGGACAGGGGGCGTTTGAAAAACTGTTTTTT
>TRBD1|TRBV28|.|TRBJ2-7
CASSLGQGAHEQYF
TGTGCCAGCAGTTTGGGACAGGGGGCCCACGAGCAGTACTTC
>.|TRBV3-1|.|TRBJ2-1
CASSQDPRENEQFF
TGTGCCAGCAGCCAAGATCCGAGGGAGAATGAGCAGTTCTTC
>TRBD2|TRBV6-5|few|TRBJ2-3
CASSYQAVASGPIDTQYF
TGTGCCAGCAGTTATCAGGCGGTGGCTAGCGGTCCCATAGATACGCAGTATTTT
>.|TRBV7-8|medium-sized|TRBJ2-7
CASSFSGPYEQYF
TGTGCCAGCAGCTTTTCCGGACCTTACGAGCAGTACTTC
>TRBD1|TRBV24-1|.|TRBJ2-3
CATSDPRGTGRAITDTQYF
TGTGCCACCAGTGACCCCCGGGGGACAGGGCGCGCGATCACAGATACGCAGTATTTT
>TRBD1|TRBV18|.|TRBJ1-1
CASSPGTGGIAFF
TGTGCCAGCTCACCAGGGACAGGGGGAATAGCTTTCTTT
>.|TRBV11-3|.|TRBJ2-7
CASSPFPAGSYEQYF
TGTGCCAGCAGCCCCTTCCCCGCGGGATCCTACGAGCAGTACTTC
>.|TRBV11-1|.|TRBJ2-2
CASSLVSSGELFF
TGTGCCAGCAGCCTAGTCAGTTCCGGGGAGCTGTTTTTT
>.|TRBV6-5|.|TRBJ2-1
CAISYDSGEQFF
TGTGCCATCAGTTACGACTCTGGTGAGCAGTTCTTC
>.|TRBV7-8|.|TRBJ2-5
CASSPGPNEETQYF
TGTGCCAGCAGCCCGGGACCGAACGAAGAGACCCAGTACTTC
>.|TRBV10-3|many|TRBJ2-2
CAIRRGKPGELFF
TGTGCCATCAGGCGCGGGAAGCCCGGGGAGCTGTTTTTT
>.|TRBV7-9|few|TRBJ2-1
CASSLGLHNEQFF
TGTGCCAGCAGCTTAGGACTTCACAATGAGCAGTTCTTC
>TRBD1|TRBV7-8|many|TRBJ2-1
CASRDRGWDEQFF
TGTGCCAGCCGGGACAGGGGATGGGATGAGCAGTTCTTC
>TRBD2|TRBV20-1|.|TRBJ2-7
CSAPASGIYQYF
TGCAGTGCCCCGGCTAGCGGGATCTACCAGTACTTC
>.|TRBV20-1|many|TRBJ2-2
CSARGAYHTGELFF
TGCAGTGCTAGAGGTGCCTATCACACCGGGGAGCTGTTTTTT
>.|TRBV5-6|many|TRBJ2-7
CASSLKGHEQYF
TGTGCCAGCAGCTTAAAGGGCCACGAGCAGTACTTC
>.|TRBV7-8|many|TRBJ2-7
CASSWGHYEQYF
TGTGCCAGCAGCTGGGGACACTACGAGCAGTACTTC
>.|TRBV6-4|few|TRBJ1-1
CATALLDDNTEAFF
TGTGCCACCGCATTACTCGACGACAACACTGAAGCTTTCTTT
>TRBD1|TRBV5-6|few|TRBJ2-7
CASSLVGTGGYEQYF
TGTGCCAGCAGCTTGGTCGGGACAGGGGGCTACGAGCAGTACTTC
>TRBD2|TRBV30|few|TRBJ2-2
CAWNGPGLAGVANTGELFF
TGTGCCTGGAATGGTCCGGGACTAGCGGGTGTCGCGAACACCGGGGAGCTGTTTTTT
>.|TRBV5-1|.|TRBJ2-5
CASRGRPLGETQYF
TGCGCCAGCAGAGGCAGGCCCTTAGGGGAGACCCAGTACTTC
>TRBD2|TRBV4-1|few|TRBJ2-4
CASSQISLADENIQYF
TGCGCCAGCAGCCAAATTTCTCTAGCGGATGAGAACATTCAGTACTTC
>TRBD2|TRBV9|.|TRBJ2-1
CASSVGGSGYNEQFF
TGTGCCAGCAGCGTAGGAGGTAGCGGGTACAATGAGCAGTTCTTC
>.|TRBV5-1|many|TRBJ1-2
CASSLEGGGYGYTF
TGCGCCAGCAGCTTGGAGGGAGGGGGCTATGGCTACACCTTC
>TRBD2|TRBV6-1|.|TRBJ2-1
CASCPVIAGGLEQFF
TGTGCCAGCTGCCCCGTGATAGCGGGAGGCCTGGAGCAGTTCTTC
>.|TRBV10-3|.|TRBJ1-4
CAISDVGRQKLFF
TGTGCCATCAGTGATGTGGGGAGGCAAAAACTGTTTTTT
>TRBD1|TRBV7-6|.|TRBJ2-7
CASSLMIEGQGTYEQYF
TGTGCCAGCAGCTTAATGATAGAGGGACAGGGAACCTACGAGCAGTACTTC
>.|TRBV5-1|.|TRBJ1-6
CASSPVVCSPLHF
TGCGCCAGCAGCCCGGTAGTGTGTTCACCCCTCCACTTT
>.|TRBV10-3|many|TRBJ2-7
CAISESGYEQYF
TGTGCCATCAGTGAGTCGGGGTACGAGCAGTACTTC
>TRBD2|TRBV5-1|few|TRBJ2-5
CASSLVLAGAETQYF
TGCGCCAGCAGCTTAGTACTAGCGGGAGCAGAGACCCAGTACTTC
>TRBD2|TRBV19|medium-sized|TRBJ2-5
CASTSRTSGRYQETQYF
TGTGCCTCAACTTCGAGGACTAGCGGGCGGTACCAAGAGACCCAGTACTTC
>.|TRBV18|.|TRBJ1-1
CASSPRTPDTEAFF
TGTGCCAGCTCACCCCGCACCCCGGACACTGAAGCTTTCTTT
>.|TRBV28|medium-sized|TRBJ1-5
CASSLRSGPNQPQHF
TGTGCCAGCAGTTTACGTAGCGGGCCTAATCAGCCCCAGCATTTT
>TRBD1|TRBV20-1|many|TRBJ2-7
CSARSGQGTSYEQYF
TGCAGTGCTAGATCGGGACAGGGGACTTCCTACGAGCAGTACTTC
>.|TRBV9|few|TRBJ2-1
CASSVGAPSNEQFF
TGTGCCAGCAGCGTAGGGGCCCCTTCCAATGAGCAGTTCTTC
>TRBD2|TRBV7-2|.|TRBJ2-7
CVSSLSGASSYEQYF
TGTGTCAGCAGCTTAAGCGGGGCTAGCTCCTACGAGCAGTACTTC
>TRBD2|TRBV11-1|many|TRBJ2-7
CASSPGLGFNEQYF
TGTGCCAGCAGCCCGGGACTAGGATTTAACGAGCAGTACTTC
>.|TRBV7-2|few|TRBJ2-7
CASSLSRYEQYF
TGTGCCAGCAGCTTAAGCAGATACGAGCAGTACTTC
>TRBD2|TRBV30|.|TRBJ2-2
CAWSSGRTNTGELFF
TGTGCCTGGAGTAGCGGGAGGACGAACACCGGGGAGCTGTTTTTT
>.|TRBV9|few|TRBJ2-7
CASSGSRDAKYSYEQYF
TGTGCCAGCAGCGGATCCCGGGACGCCAAGTACTCCTACGAGCAGTACTTC
>TRBD2|TRBV20-1|.|TRBJ2-1
CSARDRASGDYNEQFF
TGCAGTGCTAGAGATAGAGCTAGCGGGGACTACAATGAGCAGTTCTTC
>.|TRBV6-2/TRBV6-3|medium-sized|TRBJ1-5
CASMRSGGNQPQHF
TGTGCCAGCATGCGGTCAGGGGGCAATCAGCCCCAGCATTTT
>TRBD2|TRBV6-5|.|TRBJ2-3
CASSYRLAEGTDTQYF
TGTGCCAGCAGTTACCGTCTAGCGGAGGGGACAGATACGCAGTATTTT
>TRBD1|TRBV20-1|.|TRBJ1-1
CSAAPGQGAMNTEAFF
TGCAGTGCCGCACCGGGACAGGGGGCGATGAACACTGAAGCTTTCTTT